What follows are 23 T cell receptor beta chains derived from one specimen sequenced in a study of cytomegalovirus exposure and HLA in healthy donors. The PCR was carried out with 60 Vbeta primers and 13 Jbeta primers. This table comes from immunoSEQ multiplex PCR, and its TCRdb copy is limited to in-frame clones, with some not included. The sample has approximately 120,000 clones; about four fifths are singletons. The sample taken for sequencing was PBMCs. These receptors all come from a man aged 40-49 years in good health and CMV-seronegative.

CDR3 coding DNA: TGCGCCAGCAGCCAGCGGGGTGTCACTGAAGCTTTCTTT. Its translation: CASSQRGVTEAFF. The V and J genes are TRBV4-3 and TRBJ1-1; no clear D gene. This CDR3 is built from 13 residues. Trimming left V 3 bases short and J 4 bases short, with 9 bases between. Germline V gene lookup returns CDR1 LGHNA and CDR2 YSLEER.

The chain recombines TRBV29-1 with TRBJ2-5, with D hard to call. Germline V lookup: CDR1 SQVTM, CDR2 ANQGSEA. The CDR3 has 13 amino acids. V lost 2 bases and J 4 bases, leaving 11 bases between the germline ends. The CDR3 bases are TGCAGCGTTGAATCGGAAAGAGGAGAGACCCAGTACTTC. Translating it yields CSVESERGETQYF.

CDR3 in amino acids: CSVEQRAGNYEQYF. Here the CDR3 DNA reads TGCAGCGTTGAACAAAGGGCAGGGAACTACGAGCAGTACTTC. The chain employs TRBV29-1 and TRBJ2-7; the D gene is possibly TRBD1 (5 bases). V was shortened by 2 bases and J by 3 bases, with 14 bases between the two germline ends. This CDR3 spans 14 amino acids. Germline lookup yields CDR1 SQVTM and CDR2 ANQGSEA.

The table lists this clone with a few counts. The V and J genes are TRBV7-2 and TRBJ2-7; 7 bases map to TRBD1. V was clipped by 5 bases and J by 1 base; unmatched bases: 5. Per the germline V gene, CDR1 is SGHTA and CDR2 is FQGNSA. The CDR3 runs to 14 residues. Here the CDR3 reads CASSNRDSSYEQYF. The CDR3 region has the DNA TGTGCCAGCAGCAACCGGGACAGTTCCTACGAGCAGTACTTC.

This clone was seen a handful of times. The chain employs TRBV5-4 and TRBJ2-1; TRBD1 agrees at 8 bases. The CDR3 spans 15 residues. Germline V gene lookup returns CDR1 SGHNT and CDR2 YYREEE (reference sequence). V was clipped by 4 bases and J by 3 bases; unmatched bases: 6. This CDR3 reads CASSTGQGLYNEQFF. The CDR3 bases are TGTGCCAGCAGCACCGGACAGGGACTCTACAATGAGCAGTTCTTC.

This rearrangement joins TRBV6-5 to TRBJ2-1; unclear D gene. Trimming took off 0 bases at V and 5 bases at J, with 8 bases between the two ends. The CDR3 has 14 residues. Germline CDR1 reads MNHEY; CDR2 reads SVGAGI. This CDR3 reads CASSYSIRDNEQFF. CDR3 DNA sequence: TGTGCCAGCAGTTACTCGATTCGGGACAATGAGCAGTTCTTC.

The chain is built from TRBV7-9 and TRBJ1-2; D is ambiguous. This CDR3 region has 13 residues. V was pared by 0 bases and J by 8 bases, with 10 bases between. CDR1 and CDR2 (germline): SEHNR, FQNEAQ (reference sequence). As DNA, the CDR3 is TGTGCCAGCAGCTTAGCCCCCAGCGAGGGCTACACCTTC. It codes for CASSLAPSEGYTF.

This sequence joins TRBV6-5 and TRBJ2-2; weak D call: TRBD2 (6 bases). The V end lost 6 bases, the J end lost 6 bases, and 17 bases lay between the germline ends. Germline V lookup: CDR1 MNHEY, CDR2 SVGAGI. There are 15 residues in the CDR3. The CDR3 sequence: CASRRGLDRAGELFF. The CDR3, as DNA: TGTGCCAGCAGAAGGGGACTCGACCGGGCCGGGGAGCTGTTTTTT.

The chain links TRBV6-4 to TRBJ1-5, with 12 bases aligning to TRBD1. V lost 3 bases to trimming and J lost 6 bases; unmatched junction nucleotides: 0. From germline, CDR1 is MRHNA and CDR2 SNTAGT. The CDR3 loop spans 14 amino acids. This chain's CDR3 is CASSEGQGAQPQHF. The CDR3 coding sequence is TGTGCCAGCAGTGAGGGACAGGGGGCTCAGCCCCAGCATTTT.

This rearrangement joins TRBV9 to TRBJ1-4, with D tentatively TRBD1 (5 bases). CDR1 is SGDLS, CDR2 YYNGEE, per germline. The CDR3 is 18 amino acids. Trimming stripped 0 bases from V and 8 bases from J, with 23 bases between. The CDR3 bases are TGTGCCAGCAGCGTAGGGTATGAGGGCAGGGAGGGAAGGGAAAAACTGTTTTTT. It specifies CASSVGYEGREGREKLFF.

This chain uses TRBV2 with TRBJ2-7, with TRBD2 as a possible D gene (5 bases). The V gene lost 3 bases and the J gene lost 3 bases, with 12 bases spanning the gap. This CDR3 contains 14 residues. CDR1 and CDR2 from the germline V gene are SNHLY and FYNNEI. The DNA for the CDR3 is TGTGCCAGCAGTGACCCCACTGAGGGCTACGAGCAGTACTTC. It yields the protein CASSDPTEGYEQYF.

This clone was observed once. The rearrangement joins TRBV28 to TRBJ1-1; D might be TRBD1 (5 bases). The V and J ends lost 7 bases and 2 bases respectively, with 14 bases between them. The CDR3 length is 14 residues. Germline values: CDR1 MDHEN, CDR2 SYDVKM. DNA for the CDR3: TGTGCCAGCATCCGAGGAGGGGCCAACACTGAAGCTTTCTTT. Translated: CASIRGGANTEAFF.

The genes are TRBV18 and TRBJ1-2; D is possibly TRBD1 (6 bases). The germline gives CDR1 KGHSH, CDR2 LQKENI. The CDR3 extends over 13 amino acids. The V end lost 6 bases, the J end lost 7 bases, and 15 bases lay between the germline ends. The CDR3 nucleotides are TGTGCCAGCTCTCCTGACAGGCTATTTGGCTACACCTTC. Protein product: CASSPDRLFGYTF.

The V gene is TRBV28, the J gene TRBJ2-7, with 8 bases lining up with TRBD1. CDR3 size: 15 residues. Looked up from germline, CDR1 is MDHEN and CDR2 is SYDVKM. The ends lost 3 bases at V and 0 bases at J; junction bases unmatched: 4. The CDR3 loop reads CASSFPGQASYEQYF. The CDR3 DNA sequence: TGTGCCAGCAGTTTTCCGGGACAGGCCTCCTACGAGCAGTACTTC.

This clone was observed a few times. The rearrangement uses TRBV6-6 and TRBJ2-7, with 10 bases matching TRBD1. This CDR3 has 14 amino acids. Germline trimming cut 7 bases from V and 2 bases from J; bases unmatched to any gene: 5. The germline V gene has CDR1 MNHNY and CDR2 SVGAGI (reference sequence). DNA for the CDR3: TGTGCCAGCAAATCCGGGACAGGGGCCTACGAGCAGTACTTC. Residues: CASKSGTGAYEQYF.

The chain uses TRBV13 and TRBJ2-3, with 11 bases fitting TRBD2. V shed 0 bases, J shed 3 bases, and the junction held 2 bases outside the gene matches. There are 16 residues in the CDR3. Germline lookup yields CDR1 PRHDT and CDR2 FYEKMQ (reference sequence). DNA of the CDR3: TGTGCCAGCAGCTTAGGACTAGCGGGGGAGACAGATACGCAGTATTTT. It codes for CASSLGLAGETDTQYF. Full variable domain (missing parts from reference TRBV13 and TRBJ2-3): AAGVIQSPRHLIKEKRETATLKCYPIPRHDTVYWYQQGPGQDPQFLISFYEKMQSDKGSIPDRFSAQQFSDYHSELNMSSLELGDSALYFCASSLGLAGETDTQYFGPGTRLTVL.

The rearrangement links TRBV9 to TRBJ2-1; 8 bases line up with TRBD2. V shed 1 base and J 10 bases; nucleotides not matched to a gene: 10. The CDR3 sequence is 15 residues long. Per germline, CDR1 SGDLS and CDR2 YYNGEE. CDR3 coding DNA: TGTGCCAGCAGCGTAAGCAGCGGGGGTCAGGCCGAGCAGTTCTTC. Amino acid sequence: CASSVSSGGQAEQFF. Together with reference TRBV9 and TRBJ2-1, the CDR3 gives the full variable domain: DSGVTQTPKHLITATGQRVTLRCSPRSGDLSVYWYQQSLDQGLQFLIQYYNGEERAKGNILERFSAQQFPDLHSELNLSSLELGDSALYFCASSVSSGGQAEQFFGPGTRLTVL.

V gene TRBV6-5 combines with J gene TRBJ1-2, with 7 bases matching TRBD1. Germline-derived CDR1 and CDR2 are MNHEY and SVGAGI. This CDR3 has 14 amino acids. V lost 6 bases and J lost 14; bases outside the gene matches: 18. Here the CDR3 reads CASRETSGQPRVTF. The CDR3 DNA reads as TGTGCCAGCAGGGAAACTTCGGGACAGCCTCGTGTTACCTTC.

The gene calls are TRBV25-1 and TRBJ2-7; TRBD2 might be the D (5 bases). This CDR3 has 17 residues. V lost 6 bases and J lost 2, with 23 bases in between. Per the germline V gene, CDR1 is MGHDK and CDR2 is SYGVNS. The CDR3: CASRGWAGHSGTYEQYF. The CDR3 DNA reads TGTGCCAGCAGGGGGTGGGCAGGCCATTCGGGGACCTACGAGCAGTACTTC.

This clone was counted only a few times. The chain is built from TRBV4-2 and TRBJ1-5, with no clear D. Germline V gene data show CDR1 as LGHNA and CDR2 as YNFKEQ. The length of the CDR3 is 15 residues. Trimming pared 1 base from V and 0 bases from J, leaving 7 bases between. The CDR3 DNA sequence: TGTGCCAGCAGCCAAGTGCCGGGTAGCAATCAGCCCCAGCATTTT. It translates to CASSQVPGSNQPQHF.

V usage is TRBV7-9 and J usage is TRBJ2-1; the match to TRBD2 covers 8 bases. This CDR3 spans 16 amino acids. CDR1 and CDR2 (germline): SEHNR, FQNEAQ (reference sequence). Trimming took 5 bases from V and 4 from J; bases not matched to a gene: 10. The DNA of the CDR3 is TGTGCCAGCAGCGACGGGGGGGGTCGGAGATACAATGAGCAGTTCTTC. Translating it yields CASSDGGGRRYNEQFF.

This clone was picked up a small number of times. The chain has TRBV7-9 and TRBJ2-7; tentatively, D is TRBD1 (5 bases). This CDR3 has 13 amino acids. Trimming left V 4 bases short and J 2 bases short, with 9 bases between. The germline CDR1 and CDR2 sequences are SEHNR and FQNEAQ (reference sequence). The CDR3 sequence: CASSSRAPYEQYF. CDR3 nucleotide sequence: TGTGCCAGCAGCTCCAGGGCTCCCTACGAGCAGTACTTC.

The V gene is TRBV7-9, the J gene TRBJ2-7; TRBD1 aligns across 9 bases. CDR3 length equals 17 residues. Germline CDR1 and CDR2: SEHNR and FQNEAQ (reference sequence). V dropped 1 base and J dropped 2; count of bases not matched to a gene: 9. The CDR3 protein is CASSLDRQQGAAYEQYF. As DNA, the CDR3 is TGTGCCAGCAGCTTAGACCGTCAACAGGGGGCTGCCTACGAGCAGTACTTC.